This TCR beta chain was observed in a study of blood T cell repertoires in COVID-19. TCRdb's table, derived via immunoSEQ multiplex PCR, lists solely in-frame clones and lacks some. Of under 200,000 clones listed, almost 90% are singletons. The CDR3 has 16 amino acids. Germline CDR1 is SGHVS and CDR2 is FNYEAQ. V shed 4 bases and J 1 base; nucleotides not matched to a gene: 8. The TCR was taken from a man between 18 and 29 years old with active or convalescent COVID-19. The sequenced sample was peripheral blood. The chain is built from TRBV7-6 and TRBJ2-5, with TRBD2 matching over 8 bases. CDR3 DNA sequence: TGTGCCAGCAGCTCACAGACTAGCGCTCGCCAAGAGACCCAGTACTTC. It translates to CASSSQTSARQETQYF. Supplemented by reference TRBV7-6 and TRBJ2-5, the full variable domain reads GAGVSQSPRYKVTKRGQDVALRCDPISGHVSLYWYRQALGQGPEFLTYFNYEAQQDKSGLPNDRFSAERPEGSISTLTIQRTEQRDSAMYRCASSSQTSARQETQYFGPGTRLLVL.